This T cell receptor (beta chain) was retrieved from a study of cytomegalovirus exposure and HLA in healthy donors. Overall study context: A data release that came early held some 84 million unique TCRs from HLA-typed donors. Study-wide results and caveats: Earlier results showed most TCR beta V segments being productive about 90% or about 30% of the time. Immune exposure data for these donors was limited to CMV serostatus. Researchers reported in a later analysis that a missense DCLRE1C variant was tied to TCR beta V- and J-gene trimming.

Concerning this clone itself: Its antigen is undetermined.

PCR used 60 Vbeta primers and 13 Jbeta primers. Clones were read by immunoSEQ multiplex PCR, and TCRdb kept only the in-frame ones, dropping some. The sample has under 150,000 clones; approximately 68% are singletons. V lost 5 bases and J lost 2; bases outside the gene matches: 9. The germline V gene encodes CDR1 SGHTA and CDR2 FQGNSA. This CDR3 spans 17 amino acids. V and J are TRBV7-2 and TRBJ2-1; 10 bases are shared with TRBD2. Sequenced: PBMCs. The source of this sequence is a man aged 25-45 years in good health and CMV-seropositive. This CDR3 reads CASSPRTSGRAYNEQFF. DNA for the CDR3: TGTGCCAGCAGCCCCCGGACCAGCGGGAGGGCCTACAATGAGCAGTTCTTC.